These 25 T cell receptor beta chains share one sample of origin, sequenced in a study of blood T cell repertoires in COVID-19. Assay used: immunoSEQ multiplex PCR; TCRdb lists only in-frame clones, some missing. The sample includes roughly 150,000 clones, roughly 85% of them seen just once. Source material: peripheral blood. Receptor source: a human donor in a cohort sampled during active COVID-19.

The CDR3 sequence: CASGPIAGGSDTQYF. DNA for the CDR3: TGTGCCAGCGGCCCTATTGCGGGAGGGTCAGATACGCAGTATTTT. The genes are TRBV6-5 and TRBJ2-3, with 9 nucleotides matching TRBD2. Germline values: CDR1 MNHEY, CDR2 SVGAGI. Trimming took 8 bases from V and 4 from J; bases not matched to a gene: 10. The CDR3 extends over 15 amino acids.

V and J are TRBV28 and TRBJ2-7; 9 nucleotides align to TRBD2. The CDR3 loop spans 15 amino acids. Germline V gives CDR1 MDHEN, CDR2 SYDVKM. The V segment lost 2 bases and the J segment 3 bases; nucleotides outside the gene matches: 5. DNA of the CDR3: TGTGCCAGCAGTTTACTAGCGGGGATAAACTACGAGCAGTACTTC. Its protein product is CASSLLAGINYEQYF.

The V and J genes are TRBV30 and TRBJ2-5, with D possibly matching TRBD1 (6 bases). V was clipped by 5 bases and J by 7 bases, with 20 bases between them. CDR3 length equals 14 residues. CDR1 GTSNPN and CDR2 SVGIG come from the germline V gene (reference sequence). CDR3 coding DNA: TGTGCCTGGGATAAGGCCGGGACACCGGGGACCCAGTACTTC. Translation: CAWDKAGTPGTQYF.

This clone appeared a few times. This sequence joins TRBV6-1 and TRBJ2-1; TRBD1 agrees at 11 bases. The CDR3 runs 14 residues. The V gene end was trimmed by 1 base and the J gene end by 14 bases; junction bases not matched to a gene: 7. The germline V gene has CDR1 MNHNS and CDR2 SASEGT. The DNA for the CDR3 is TGTGCCAGCAGTGAAGATGCCAGGACAGGGGGCAAGTTCTTC. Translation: CASSEDARTGGKFF.

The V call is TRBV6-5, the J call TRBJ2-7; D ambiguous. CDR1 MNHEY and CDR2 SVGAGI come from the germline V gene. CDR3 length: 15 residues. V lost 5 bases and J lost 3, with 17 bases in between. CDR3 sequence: CASSPVGRNLYEQYF. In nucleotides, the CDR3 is TGTGCCAGCAGTCCTGTTGGGCGCAACCTCTACGAGCAGTACTTC.

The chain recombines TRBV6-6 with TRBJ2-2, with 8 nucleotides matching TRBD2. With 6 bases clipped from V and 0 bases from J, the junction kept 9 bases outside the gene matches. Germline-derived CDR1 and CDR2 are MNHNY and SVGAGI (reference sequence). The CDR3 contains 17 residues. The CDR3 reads CASSRRGGSSNTGELFF. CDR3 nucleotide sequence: TGTGCCAGCAGCCGACGGGGGGGGAGTTCGAACACCGGGGAGCTGTTTTTT.

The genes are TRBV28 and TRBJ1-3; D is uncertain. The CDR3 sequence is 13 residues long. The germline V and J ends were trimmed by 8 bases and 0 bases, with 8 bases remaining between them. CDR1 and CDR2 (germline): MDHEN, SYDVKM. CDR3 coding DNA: TGTGCCAGCCTAGGACTCTCTGGAAACACCATATATTTT. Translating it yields CASLGLSGNTIYF.

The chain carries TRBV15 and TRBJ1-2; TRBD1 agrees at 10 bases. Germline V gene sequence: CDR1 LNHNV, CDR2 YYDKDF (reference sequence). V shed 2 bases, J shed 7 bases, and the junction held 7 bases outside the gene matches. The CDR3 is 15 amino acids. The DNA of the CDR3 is TGTGCCACCAGCAGAATAAGACAGGGGGCCGGTGGCTACACCTTC. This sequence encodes CATSRIRQGAGGYTF.

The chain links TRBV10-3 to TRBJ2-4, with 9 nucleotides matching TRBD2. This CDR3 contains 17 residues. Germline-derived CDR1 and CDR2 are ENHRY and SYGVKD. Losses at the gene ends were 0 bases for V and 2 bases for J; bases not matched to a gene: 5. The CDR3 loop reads CAISESAGGPTKNIQYF. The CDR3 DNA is TGTGCCATCAGTGAGTCGGCGGGAGGGCCGACCAAAAACATTCAGTACTTC.

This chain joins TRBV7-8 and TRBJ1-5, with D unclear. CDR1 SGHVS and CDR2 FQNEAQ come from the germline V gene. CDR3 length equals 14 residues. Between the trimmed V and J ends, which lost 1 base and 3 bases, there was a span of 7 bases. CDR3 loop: CASSLGQSNQPQHF. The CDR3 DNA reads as TGTGCCAGCAGCTTAGGGCAGTCCAATCAGCCCCAGCATTTT.

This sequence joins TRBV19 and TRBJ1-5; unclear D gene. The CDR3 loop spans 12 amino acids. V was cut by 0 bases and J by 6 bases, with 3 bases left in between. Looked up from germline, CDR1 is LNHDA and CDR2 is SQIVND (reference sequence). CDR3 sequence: CASSIDLQPQHF. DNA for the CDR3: TGTGCCAGTAGTATAGATCTTCAGCCCCAGCATTTT.

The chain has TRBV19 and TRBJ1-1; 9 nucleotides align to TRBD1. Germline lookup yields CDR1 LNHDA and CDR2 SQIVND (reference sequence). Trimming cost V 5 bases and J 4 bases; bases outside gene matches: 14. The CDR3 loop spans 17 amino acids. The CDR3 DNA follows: TGTGCCAGTAGTTTGCGACCGGGGACAGGGTTGGTCACTGAAGCTTTCTTT. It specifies CASSLRPGTGLVTEAFF.

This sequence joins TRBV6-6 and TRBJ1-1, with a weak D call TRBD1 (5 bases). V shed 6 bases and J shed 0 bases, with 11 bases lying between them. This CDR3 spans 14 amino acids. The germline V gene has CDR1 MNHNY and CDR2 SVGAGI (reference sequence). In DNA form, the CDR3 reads TGTGCCAGCAGCACGGGACTCCTGAACACTGAAGCTTTCTTT. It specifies CASSTGLLNTEAFF.

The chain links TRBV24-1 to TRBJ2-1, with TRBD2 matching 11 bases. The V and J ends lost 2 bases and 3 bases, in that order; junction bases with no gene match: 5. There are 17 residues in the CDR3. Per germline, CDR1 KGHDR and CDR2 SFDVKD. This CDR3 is CATSDSTGLADYNEQFF. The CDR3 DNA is TGTGCCACCAGTGATTCAACGGGACTAGCGGACTACAATGAGCAGTTCTTC.

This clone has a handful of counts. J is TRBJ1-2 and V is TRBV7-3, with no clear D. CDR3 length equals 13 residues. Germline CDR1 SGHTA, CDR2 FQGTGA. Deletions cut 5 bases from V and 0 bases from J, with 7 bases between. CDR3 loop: CASSLGANYGYTF. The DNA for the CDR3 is TGTGCCAGCAGCCTCGGAGCTAACTATGGCTACACCTTC. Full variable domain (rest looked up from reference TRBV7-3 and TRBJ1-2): GAGVSQTPSNKVTEKGKYVELRCDPISGHTALYWYRQSLGQGPEFLIYFQGTGAADDSGLPNDRFFAVRPEGSVSTLKIQRTERGDSAVYLCASSLGANYGYTFGSGTRLTVV.

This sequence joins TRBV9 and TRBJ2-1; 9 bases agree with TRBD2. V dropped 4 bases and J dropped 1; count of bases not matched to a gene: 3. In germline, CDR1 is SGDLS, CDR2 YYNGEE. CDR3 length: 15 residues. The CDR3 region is CASSRTSGSYNEQFF. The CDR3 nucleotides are TGTGCCAGCAGCCGAACTAGCGGGTCCTACAATGAGCAGTTCTTC. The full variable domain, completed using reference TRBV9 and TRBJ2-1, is DSGVTQTPKHLITATGQRVTLRCSPRSGDLSVYWYQQSLDQGLQFLIQYYNGEERAKGNILERFSAQQFPDLHSELNLSSLELGDSALYFCASSRTSGSYNEQFFGPGTRLTVL.

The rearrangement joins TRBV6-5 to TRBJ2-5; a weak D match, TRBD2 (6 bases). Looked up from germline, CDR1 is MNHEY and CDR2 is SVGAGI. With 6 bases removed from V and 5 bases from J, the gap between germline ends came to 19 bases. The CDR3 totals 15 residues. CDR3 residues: CASRCCSGGGETQYF. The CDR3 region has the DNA TGTGCCAGCAGATGTTGTAGCGGAGGTGGGGAGACCCAGTACTTC.

DNA of the CDR3: TGCGCCAGCAGCGACTCAGCGGGAGGGACGAACACCGGGGAGCTGTTTTTT. The encoded protein is CASSDSAGGTNTGELFF. The V gene is TRBV5-1, the J gene TRBJ2-2; TRBD2 matches 10 bases. Germline V gives CDR1 SGHRS, CDR2 YFSETQ. The CDR3 is 17 residues long. Unmatched junction bases numbered 6, after V lost 4 bases and J lost 0 bases.

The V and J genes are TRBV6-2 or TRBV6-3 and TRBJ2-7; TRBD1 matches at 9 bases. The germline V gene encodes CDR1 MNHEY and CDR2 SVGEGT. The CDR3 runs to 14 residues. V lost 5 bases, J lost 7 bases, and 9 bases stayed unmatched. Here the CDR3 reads CASSHPGTGREQYF. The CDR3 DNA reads TGTGCCAGCAGTCACCCGGGGACAGGGCGAGAGCAGTACTTC.

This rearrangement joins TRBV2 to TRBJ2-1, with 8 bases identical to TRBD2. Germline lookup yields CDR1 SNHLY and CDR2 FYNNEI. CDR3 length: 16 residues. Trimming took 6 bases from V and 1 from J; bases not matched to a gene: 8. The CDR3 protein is CASSSWTSWSYNEQFF. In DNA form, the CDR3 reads TGTGCCAGCAGCTCCTGGACTAGCTGGTCCTACAATGAGCAGTTCTTC.

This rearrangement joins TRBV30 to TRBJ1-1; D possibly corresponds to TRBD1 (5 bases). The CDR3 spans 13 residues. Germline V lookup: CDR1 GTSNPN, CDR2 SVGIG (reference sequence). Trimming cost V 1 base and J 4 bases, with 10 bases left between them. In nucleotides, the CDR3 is TGTGCCTGGAGTGGGCAGGGCCCCACTGAAGCTTTCTTT. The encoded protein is CAWSGQGPTEAFF.

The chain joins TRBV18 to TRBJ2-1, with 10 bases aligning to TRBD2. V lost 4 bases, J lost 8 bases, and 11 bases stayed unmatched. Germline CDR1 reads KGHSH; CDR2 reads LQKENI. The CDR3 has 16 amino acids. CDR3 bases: TGTGCCAGCTCACTAGGCCGGGGACTAGCGATCGATGAGCAGTTCTTC. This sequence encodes CASSLGRGLAIDEQFF.

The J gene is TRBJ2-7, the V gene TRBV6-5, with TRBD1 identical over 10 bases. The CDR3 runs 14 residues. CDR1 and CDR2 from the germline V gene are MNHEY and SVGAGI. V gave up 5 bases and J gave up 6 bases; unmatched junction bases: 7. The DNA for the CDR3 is TGTGCCAGCAGTCGTGACAGGGGGCAGGGCGAGCAGTACTTC. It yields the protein CASSRDRGQGEQYF.

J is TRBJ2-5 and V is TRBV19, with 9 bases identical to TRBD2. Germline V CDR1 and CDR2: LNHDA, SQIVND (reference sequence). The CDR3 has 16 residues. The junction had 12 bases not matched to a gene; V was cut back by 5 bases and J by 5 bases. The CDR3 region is CASSLEGAGGDETQYF. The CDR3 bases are TGTGCCAGTAGTCTGGAGGGGGCGGGAGGGGATGAGACCCAGTACTTC.

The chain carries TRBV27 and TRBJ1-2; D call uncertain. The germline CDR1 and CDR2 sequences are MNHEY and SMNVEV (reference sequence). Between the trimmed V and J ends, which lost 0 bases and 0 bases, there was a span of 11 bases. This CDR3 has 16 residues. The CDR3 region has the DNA TGTGCCAGCAGTTTATCGATCGGGGAAACTAACTATGGCTACACCTTC. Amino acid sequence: CASSLSIGETNYGYTF.